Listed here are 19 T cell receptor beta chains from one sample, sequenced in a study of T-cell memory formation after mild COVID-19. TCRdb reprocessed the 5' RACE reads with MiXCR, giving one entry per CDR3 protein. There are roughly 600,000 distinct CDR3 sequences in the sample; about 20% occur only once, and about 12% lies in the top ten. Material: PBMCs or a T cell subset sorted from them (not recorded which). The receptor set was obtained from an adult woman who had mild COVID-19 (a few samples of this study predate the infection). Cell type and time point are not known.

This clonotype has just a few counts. The CDR3 loop reads CASRVGALATDTQYF. Written as DNA, the CDR3 is TGTGCCAGCAGAGTAGGGGCACTAGCCACAGATACGCAGTATTTT. The chain has TRBV5-5 and TRBJ2-3, with a possible D match to TRBD2 (6 bases). The CDR3 has 15 amino acids. The V end was cut by 5 bases, the J end by 2 bases, with 15 bases between. Germline V CDR1 and CDR2: SGHKS, YYEKEE (reference sequence).

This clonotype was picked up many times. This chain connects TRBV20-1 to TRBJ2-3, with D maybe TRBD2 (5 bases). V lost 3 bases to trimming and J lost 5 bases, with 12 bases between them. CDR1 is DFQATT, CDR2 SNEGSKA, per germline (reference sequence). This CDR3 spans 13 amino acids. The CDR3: CSASGVREDTQYF. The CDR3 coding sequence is TGCAGTGCTAGTGGGGTGAGGGAAGATACGCAGTATTTT.

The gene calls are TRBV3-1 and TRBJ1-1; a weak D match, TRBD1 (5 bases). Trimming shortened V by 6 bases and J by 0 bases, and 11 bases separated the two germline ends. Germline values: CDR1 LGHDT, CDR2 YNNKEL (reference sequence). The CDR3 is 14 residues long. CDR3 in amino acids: CASRDPGVNTEAFF. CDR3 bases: TGTGCCAGCAGAGATCCGGGGGTGAACACTGAAGCTTTCTTT.

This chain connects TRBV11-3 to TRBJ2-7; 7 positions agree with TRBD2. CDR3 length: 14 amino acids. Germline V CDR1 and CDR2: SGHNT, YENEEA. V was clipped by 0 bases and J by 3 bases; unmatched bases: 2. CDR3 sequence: CASSLDAGVYEQYF. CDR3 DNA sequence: TGTGCCAGCAGCTTAGACGCGGGAGTCTACGAGCAGTACTTC.

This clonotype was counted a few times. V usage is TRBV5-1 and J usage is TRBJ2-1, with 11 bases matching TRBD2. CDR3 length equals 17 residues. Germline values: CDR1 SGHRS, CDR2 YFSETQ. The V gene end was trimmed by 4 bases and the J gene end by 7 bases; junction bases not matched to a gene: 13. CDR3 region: CASSPRLAGSHVNEQFF. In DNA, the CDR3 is TGCGCCAGCAGCCCCAGACTAGCGGGGTCACACGTTAATGAGCAGTTCTTC.

CDR3: CSASWGNQPQHF. The DNA of the CDR3 is TGCAGTGCAAGTTGGGGCAATCAGCCCCAGCATTTT. The V and J genes are TRBV20-1 and TRBJ1-5; D not certain. The CDR3 has 12 amino acids. Germline V lookup: CDR1 DFQATT, CDR2 SNEGSKA (reference sequence). Between the trimmed V and J ends, which lost 6 bases and 2 bases, there was a span of 8 bases.

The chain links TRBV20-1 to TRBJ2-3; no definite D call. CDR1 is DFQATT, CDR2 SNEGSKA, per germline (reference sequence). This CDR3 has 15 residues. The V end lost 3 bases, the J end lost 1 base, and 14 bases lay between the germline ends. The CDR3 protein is CSASVATLGTDTQYF. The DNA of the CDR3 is TGCAGTGCTAGCGTGGCGACTCTGGGCACAGATACGCAGTATTTT.

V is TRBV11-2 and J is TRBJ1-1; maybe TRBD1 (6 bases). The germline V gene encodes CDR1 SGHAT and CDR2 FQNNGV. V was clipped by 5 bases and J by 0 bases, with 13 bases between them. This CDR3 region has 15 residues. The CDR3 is CASSVQGQVNTEAFF. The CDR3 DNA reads TGTGCCAGCAGCGTACAGGGTCAGGTGAACACTGAAGCTTTCTTT.

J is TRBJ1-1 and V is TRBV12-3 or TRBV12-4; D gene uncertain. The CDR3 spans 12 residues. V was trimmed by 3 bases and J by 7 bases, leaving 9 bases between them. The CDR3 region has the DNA TGTGCCAGCAGTTTCTGGCGGTTTGAAGCTTTCTTT. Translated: CASSFWRFEAFF.

The CDR3 bases are TGTGCCAGCAGGGAAACCGGGACAGGGAAGGACTATGGCTACACCTTC. Translating gives CASRETGTGKDYGYTF. The genes are TRBV12-3 or TRBV12-4 and TRBJ1-2; the match to TRBD1 covers 9 bases. The junction had 11 bases not matched to a gene; V was cut back by 6 bases and J by 3 bases. The CDR3 sequence is 16 residues long.

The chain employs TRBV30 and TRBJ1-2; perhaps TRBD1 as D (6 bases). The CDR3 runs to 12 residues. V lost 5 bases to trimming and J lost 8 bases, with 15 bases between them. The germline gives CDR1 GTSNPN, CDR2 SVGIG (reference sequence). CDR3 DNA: TGTGCCTGGCAAACAGGGCATTGGGGCTACACCTTC. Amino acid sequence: CAWQTGHWGYTF.

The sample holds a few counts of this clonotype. The CDR3 region has the DNA TGCGCCAGCAGCCACCTCCGTCCCGACGGTCAAGAGACCCAGTACTTC. Amino acid sequence: CASSHLRPDGQETQYF. V usage is TRBV4-3 and J usage is TRBJ2-5; D unclear. V gave up 3 bases and J gave up 2 bases, with 16 bases separating them. Germline CDR1 LGHNA, CDR2 YSLEER. There are 16 residues in the CDR3.

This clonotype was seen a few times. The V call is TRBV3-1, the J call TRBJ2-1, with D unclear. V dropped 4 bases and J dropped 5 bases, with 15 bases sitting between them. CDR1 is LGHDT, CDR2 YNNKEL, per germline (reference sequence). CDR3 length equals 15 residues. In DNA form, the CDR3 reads TGTGCCAGCAGCCCCCCGTTGGGCGGACACAATGAGCAGTTCTTC. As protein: CASSPPLGGHNEQFF.

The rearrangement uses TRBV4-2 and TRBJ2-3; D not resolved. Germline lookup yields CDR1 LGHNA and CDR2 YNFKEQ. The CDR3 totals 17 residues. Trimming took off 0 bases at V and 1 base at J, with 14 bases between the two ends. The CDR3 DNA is TGTGCCAGCAGCCAAGACACCAGGCCCGGTGGCACAGATACGCAGTATTTT. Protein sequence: CASSQDTRPGGTDTQYF.

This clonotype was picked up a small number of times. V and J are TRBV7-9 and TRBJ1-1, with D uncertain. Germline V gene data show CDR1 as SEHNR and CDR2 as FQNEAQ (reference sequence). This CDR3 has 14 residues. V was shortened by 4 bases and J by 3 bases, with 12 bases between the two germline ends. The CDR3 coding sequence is TGTGCCAGCAGCTCAGCGAGCCCCCACACTGAAGCTTTCTTT. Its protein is CASSSASPHTEAFF.

The CDR3 region is CATKDGHHYEQYF. The DNA for the CDR3 is TGTGCCACCAAGGACGGACATCACTACGAGCAGTACTTC. This chain links TRBV2 with TRBJ2-7, with D perhaps TRBD1 (5 bases). The CDR3 loop spans 13 amino acids. Germline lookup yields CDR1 SNHLY and CDR2 FYNNEI. The V gene lost 10 bases and the J gene lost 3 bases, with 16 bases spanning the gap.

The CDR3 bases are TGTGCCAGCAGTTACCTGGGACAGGGGGCCGGGGAGCTGTTTTTT. As protein: CASSYLGQGAGELFF. The rearrangement joins TRBV6-5 to TRBJ2-2; 11 bases match TRBD1. This CDR3 is 15 amino acids long. Germline loops: CDR1 MNHEY, CDR2 SVGAGI. Germline trimming cut 2 bases from V and 6 bases from J; bases unmatched to any gene: 2.

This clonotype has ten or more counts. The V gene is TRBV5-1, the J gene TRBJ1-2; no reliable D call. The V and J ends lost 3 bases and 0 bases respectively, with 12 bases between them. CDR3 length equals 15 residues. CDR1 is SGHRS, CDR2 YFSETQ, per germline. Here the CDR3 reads CASSYYSDANYGYTF. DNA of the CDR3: TGCGCCAGCAGCTATTACAGCGACGCTAACTATGGCTACACCTTC.

The DNA of the CDR3 is TGTGCCAGCAGCCTCGGACTAGCCTTCCTTGAGCAGTTCTTC. This encodes CASSLGLAFLEQFF. This sequence joins TRBV3-1 and TRBJ2-1, with 8 bases aligning to TRBD2. The germline gives CDR1 LGHDT, CDR2 YNNKEL (reference sequence). The length of the CDR3 is 14 residues. Losses at the gene ends were 4 bases for V and 9 bases for J; bases not matched to a gene: 8.